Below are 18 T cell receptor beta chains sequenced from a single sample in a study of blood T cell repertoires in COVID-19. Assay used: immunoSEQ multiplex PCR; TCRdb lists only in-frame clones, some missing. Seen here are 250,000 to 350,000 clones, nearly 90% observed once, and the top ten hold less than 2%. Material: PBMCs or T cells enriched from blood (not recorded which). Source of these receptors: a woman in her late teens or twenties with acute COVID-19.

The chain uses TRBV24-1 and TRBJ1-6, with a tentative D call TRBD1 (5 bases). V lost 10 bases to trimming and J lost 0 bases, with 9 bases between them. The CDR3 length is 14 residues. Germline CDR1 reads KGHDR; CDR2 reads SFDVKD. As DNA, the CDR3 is TGTGCCACTCAGGGTAGCTCCTATAATTCACCCCTCCACTTT. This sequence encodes CATQGSSYNSPLHF.

The CDR3 sequence: CASSRDRALLRNTEAFF. DNA of the CDR3: TGCGCCAGCAGCCGGGACAGGGCCCTTTTGAGGAACACTGAAGCTTTCTTT. This sequence joins TRBV5-1 and TRBJ1-1; 9 bases map to TRBD1. Germline CDR1 reads SGHRS; CDR2 reads YFSETQ. V trimming: 4 bases; J trimming: 1 base; junction bases outside the gene matches: 11. The CDR3 contains 17 residues.

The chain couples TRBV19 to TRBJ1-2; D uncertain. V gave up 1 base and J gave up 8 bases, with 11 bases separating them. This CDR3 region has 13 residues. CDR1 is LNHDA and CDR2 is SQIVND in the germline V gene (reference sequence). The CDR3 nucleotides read TGTGCCAGTAGTATAGGGCCCGGGAGAGGCTACACCTTC. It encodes CASSIGPGRGYTF.

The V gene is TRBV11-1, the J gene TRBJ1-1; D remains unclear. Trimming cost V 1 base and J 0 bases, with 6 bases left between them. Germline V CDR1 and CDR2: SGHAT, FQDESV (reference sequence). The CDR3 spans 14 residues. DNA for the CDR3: TGTGCCAGCAGCTTAGGGCTCTTGAACACTGAAGCTTTCTTT. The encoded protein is CASSLGLLNTEAFF.

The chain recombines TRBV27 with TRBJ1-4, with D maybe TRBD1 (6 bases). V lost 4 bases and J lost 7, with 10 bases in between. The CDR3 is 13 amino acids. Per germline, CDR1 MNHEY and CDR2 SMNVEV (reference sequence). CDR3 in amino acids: CASSSRGFEKLFF. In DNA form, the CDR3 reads TGTGCCAGCAGTTCCAGGGGTTTTGAAAAACTGTTTTTT.

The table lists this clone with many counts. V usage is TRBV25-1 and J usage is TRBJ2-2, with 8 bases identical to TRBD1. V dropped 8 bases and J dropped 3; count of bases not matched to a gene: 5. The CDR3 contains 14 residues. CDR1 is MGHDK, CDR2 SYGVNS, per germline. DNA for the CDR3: TGTGCCAGCGCGGACAGGGAAGACACCGGGGAGCTGTTTTTT. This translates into CASADREDTGELFF.

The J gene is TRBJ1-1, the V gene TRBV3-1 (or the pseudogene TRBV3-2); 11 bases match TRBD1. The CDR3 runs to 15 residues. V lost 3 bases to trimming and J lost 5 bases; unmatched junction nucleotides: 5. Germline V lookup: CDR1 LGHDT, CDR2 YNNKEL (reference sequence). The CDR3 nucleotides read TGTGCCAGCAGCCACTGGGACAGGGGGTGGACTGAAGCTTTCTTT. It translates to CASSHWDRGWTEAFF.

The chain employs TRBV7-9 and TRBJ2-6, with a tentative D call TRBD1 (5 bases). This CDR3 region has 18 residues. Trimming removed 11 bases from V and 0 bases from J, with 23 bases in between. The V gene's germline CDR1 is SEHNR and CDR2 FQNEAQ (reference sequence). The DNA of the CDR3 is TGTGCCGGACAAACCTTGCTTCGGCCGGACTCTGGGGCCAACGTCCTGACTTTC. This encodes CAGQTLLRPDSGANVLTF.

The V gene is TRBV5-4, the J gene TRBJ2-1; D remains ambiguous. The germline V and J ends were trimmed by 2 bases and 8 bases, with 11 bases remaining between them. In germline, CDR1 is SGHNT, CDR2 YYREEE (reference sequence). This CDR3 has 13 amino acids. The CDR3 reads CASSFRQNDEQFF. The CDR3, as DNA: TGTGCCAGCAGCTTCCGCCAGAACGATGAGCAGTTCTTC. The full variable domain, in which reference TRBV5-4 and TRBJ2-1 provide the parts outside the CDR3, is ETGVTQSPTHLIKTRGQQVTLRCSSQSGHNTVSWYQQALGQGPQFIFQYYREEENGRGNFPPRFSGLQFPNYSSELNVNALELDDSALYLCASSFRQNDEQFFGPGTRLTVL.

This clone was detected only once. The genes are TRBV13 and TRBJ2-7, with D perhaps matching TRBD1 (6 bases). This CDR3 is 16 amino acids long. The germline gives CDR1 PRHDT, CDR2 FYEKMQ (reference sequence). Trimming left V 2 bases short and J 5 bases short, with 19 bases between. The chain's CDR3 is CASSLLDPGEGNEQYF. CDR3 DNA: TGTGCCAGCAGCTTATTGGACCCAGGGGAAGGAAACGAGCAGTACTTC.

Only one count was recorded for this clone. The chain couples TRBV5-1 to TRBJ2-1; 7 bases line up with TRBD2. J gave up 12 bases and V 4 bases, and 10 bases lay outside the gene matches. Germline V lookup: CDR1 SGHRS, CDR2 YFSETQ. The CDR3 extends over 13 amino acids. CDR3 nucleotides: TGCGCCAGCAGCGCAGCTGGGACTATGCGGCAGTTCTTC. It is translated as CASSAAGTMRQFF.

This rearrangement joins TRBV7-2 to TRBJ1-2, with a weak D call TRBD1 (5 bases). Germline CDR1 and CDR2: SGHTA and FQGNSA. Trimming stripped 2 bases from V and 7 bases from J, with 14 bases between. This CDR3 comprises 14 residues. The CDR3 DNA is TGTGCCAGCAGCTTATCTCCCGGGGGGACTGGCTACACCTTC. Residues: CASSLSPGGTGYTF. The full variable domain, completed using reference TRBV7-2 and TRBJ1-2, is GAGVSQSPSNKVTEKGKDVELRCDPISGHTALYWYRQSLGQGLEFLIYFQGNSAPDKSGLPSDRFSAERTGGSVSTLTIQRTQQEDSAVYLCASSLSPGGTGYTFGSGTRLTVV.

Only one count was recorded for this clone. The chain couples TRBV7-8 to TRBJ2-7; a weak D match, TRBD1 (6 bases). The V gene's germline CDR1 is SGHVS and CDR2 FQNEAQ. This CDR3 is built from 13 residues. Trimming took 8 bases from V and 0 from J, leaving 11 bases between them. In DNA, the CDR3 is TGTGCCAGCCTCGACAGGAGCTCCTACGAGCAGTACTTC. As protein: CASLDRSSYEQYF.

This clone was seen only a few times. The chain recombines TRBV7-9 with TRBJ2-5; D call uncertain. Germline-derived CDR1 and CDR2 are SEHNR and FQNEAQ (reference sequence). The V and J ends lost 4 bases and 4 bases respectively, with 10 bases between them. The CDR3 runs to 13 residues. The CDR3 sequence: CASSSLTRETQYF. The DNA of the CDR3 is TGTGCCAGCAGCTCGTTGACAAGAGAGACCCAGTACTTC.

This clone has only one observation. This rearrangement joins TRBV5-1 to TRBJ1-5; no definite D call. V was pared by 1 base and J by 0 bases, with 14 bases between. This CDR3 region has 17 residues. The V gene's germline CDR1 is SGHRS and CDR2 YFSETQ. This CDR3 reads CASSLYASDYSNQPQHF. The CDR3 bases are TGCGCCAGCAGCTTGTATGCGTCAGACTATAGCAATCAGCCCCAGCATTTT.

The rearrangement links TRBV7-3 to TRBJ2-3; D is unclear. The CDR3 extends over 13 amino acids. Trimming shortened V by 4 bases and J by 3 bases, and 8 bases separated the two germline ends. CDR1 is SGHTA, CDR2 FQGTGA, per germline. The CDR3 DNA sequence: TGTGCCAGCAGCTCGTCCGGTACAGATACGCAGTATTTT. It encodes CASSSSGTDTQYF.

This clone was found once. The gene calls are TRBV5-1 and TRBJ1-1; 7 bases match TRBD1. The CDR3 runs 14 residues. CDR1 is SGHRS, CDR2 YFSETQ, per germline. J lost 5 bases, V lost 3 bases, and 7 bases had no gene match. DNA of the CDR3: TGCGCCAGCAGCTCGGCCCAGGGGGTGACTGAAGCTTTCTTT. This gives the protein CASSSAQGVTEAFF. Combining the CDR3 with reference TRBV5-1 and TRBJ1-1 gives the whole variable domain KAGVTQTPRYLIKTRGQQVTLSCSPISGHRSVSWYQQTPGQGLQFLFEYFSETQRNKGNFPGRFSGRQFSNSRSEMNVSTLELGDSALYLCASSSAQGVTEAFFGQGTRLTVV.

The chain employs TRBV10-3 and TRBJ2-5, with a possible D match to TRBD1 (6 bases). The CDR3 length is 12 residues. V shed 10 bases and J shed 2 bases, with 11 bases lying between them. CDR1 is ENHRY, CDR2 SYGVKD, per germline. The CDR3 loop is CATRGLQETQYF. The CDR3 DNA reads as TGTGCCACAAGGGGGTTACAAGAGACCCAGTACTTC.